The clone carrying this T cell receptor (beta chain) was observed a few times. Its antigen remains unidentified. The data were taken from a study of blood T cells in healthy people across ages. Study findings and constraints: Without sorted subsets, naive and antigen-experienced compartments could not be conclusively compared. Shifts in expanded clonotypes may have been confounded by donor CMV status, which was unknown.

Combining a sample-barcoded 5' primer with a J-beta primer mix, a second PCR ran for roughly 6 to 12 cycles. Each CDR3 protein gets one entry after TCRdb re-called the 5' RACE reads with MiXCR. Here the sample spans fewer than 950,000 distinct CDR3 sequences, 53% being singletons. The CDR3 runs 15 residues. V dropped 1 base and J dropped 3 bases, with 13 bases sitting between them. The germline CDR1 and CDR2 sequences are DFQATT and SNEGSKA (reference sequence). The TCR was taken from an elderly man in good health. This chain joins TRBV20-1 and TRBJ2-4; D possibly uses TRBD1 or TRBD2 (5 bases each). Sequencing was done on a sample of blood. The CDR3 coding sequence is TGCAGTGCTAGAGGAGGGGTGTTGGGCAAAAACATTCAGTACTTC. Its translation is CSARGGVLGKNIQYF.